This TCR beta chain was sequenced for a study of OX40 agonist ivuxolimab in advanced cancers. Study information: Patients were dosed with the agonistic anti-OX40 (CD134) antibody ivuxolimab. Partial response was recorded in three patients: one hepatocellular carcinoma and two cutaneous melanoma cases. Study results and limitations: On average, CD8+ T cells showed a greater number of expanded clones than CD4+. Part of the nonresponder group also had normalized T-cell clonal expansion that was low.

Data came from immunoSEQ multiplex PCR; TCRdb stores just in-frame clones and leaves some out. The sample lists 55,000 to 65,000 clones, more than 85% occurring once. Comments on this clone: Its matching antigen is unknown.

Germline V lookup: CDR1 MNHNY, CDR2 SVGAGI (reference sequence). The ends were cut back, 10 bases at V and 2 bases at J, with 4 bases in the middle. CDR3 length equals 10 residues. The sequence was obtained from an adult with an advanced solid tumor such as melanoma, head and neck, liver or kidney cancer. The input for sequencing was CD4+ or CD8+ T cells sorted from blood, taken in a trial of the OX40 agonist ivuxolimab. V and J are TRBV6-6 and TRBJ2-3; no definite D call. In DNA, the CDR3 is TGTGCCACCTTCACAGATACGCAGTATTTT. This encodes CATFTDTQYF.